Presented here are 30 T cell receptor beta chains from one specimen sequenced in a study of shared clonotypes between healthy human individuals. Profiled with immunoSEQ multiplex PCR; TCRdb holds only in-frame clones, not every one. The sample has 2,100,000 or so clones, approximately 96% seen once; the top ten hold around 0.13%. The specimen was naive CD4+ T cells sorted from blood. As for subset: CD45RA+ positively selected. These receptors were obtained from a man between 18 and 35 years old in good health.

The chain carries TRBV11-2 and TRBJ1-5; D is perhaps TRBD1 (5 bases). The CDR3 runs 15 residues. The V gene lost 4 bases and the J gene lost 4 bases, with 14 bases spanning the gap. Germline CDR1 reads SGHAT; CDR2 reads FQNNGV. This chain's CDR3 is CASSSGTVTNQPQHF. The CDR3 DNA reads TGTGCCAGCAGCTCCGGGACTGTCACGAATCAGCCCCAGCATTTT.

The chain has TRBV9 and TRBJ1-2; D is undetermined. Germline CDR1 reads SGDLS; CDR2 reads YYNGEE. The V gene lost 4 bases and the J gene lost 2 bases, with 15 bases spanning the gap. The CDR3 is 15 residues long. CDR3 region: CASSLNPTINYGYTF. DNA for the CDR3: TGTGCCAGCAGCCTAAACCCCACCATAAACTATGGCTACACCTTC.

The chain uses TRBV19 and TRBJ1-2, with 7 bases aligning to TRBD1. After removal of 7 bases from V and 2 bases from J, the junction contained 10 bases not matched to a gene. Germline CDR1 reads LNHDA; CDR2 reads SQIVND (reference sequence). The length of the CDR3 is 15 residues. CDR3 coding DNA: TGTGCCAGTACTACCAGGACAGGAATAAACTATGGCTACACCTTC. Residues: CASTTRTGINYGYTF.

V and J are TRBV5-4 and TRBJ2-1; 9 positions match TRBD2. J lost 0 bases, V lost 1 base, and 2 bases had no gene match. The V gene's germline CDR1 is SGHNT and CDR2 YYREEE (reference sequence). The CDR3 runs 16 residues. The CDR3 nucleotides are TGTGCCAGCAGCTTGCTAGCGGGGAGCTCCTACAATGAGCAGTTCTTC. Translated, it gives CASSLLAGSSYNEQFF.

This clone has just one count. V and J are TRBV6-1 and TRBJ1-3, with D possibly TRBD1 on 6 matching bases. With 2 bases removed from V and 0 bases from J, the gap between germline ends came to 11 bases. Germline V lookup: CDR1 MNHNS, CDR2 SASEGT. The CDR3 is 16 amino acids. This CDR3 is CASSEPGTNSGNTIYF. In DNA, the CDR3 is TGTGCCAGCAGTGAACCCGGGACAAACTCTGGAAACACCATATATTTT.

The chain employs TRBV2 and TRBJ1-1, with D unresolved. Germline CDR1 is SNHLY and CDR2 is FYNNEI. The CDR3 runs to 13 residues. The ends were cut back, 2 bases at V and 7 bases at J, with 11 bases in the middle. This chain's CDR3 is CASSERQGSEAFF. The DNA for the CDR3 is TGTGCCAGCAGTGAACGTCAAGGGAGTGAAGCTTTCTTT.

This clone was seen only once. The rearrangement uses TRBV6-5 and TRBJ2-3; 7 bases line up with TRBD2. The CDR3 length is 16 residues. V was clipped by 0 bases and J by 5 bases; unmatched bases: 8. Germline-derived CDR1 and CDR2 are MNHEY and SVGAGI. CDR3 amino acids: CASSYSSGRAKDTQYF. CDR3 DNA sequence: TGTGCCAGCAGTTACTCAAGTGGGAGGGCGAAAGATACGCAGTATTTT.

The CDR3 protein is CASSNLLGGKGYTF. Here the CDR3 DNA reads TGTGCCAGTAGTAACCTTCTCGGAGGGAAGGGCTACACCTTC. The V and J genes are TRBV19 and TRBJ1-2; D remains unclear. V lost 4 bases, J lost 8 bases, and 17 bases lay in between. This CDR3 region has 14 residues. Germline V gene data show CDR1 as LNHDA and CDR2 as SQIVND (reference sequence). Looking up the rest from reference TRBV19 and TRBJ1-2 gives the full variable domain: DGGITQSPKYLFRKEGQNVTLSCEQNLNHDAMYWYRQDPGQGLRLIYYSQIVNDFQKGDIAEGYSVSREKKESFPLTVTSAQKNPTAFYLCASSNLLGGKGYTFGSGTRLTVV.

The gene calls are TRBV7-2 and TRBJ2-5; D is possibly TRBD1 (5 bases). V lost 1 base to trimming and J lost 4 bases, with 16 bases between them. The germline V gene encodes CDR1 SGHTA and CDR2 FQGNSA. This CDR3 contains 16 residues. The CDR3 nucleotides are TGTGCCAGCAGCTTAGGGGGATTTGCCCAGGGAGAGACCCAGTACTTC. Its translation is CASSLGGFAQGETQYF.

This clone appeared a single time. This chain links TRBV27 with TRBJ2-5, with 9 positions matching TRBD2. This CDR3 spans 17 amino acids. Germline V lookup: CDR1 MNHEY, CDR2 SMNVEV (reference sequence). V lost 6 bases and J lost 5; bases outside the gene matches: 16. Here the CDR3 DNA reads TGTGCCAGCAGGGGCCGACAAAGCGGGAGGAGAGGGGAGACCCAGTACTTC. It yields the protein CASRGRQSGRRGETQYF.

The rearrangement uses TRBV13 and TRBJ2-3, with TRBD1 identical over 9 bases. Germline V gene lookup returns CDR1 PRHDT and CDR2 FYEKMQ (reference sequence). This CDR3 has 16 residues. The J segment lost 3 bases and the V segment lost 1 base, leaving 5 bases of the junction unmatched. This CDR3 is CASSLVGTGFTDTQYF. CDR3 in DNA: TGTGCCAGCAGCTTAGTAGGGACAGGGTTTACAGATACGCAGTATTTT.

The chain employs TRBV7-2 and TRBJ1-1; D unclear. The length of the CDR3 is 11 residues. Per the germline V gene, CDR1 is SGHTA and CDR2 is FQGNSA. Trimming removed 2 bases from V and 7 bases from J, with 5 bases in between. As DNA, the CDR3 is TGTGCCAGCAGCTTATTCGGTGAAGCTTTCTTT. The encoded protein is CASSLFGEAFF.

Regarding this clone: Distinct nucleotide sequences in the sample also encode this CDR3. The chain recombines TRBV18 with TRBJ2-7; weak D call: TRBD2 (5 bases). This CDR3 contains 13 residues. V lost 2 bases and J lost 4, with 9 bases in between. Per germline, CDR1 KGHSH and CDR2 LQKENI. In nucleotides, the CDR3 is TGTGCCAGCTCACCATCAGGCGGGTACGAGCAGTACTTC. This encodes CASSPSGGYEQYF.

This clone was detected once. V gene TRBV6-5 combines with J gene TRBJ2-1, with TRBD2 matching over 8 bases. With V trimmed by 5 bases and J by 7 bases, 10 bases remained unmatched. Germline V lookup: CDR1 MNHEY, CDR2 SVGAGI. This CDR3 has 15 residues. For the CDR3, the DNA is TGTGCCAGCAGTCGATCACTAGCGGAGCTGAATGAGCAGTTCTTC. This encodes CASSRSLAELNEQFF.

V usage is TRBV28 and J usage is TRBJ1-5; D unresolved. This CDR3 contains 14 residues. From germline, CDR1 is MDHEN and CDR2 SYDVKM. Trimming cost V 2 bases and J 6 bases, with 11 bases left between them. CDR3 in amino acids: CASSLGREGQPQHF. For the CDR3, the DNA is TGTGCCAGCAGTTTAGGAAGGGAAGGTCAGCCCCAGCATTTT.

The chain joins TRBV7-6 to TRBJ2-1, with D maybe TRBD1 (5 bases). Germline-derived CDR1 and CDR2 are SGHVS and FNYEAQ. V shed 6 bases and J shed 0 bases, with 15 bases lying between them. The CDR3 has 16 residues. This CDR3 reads CASSTGRASSYNEQFF. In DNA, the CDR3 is TGTGCCAGCAGTACAGGCCGAGCGAGCTCCTACAATGAGCAGTTCTTC.

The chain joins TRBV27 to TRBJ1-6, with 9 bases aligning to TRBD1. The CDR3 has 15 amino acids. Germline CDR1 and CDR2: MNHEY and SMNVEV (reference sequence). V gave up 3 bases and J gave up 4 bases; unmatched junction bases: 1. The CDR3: CASSLGTGYNSPLHF. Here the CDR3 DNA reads TGTGCCAGCAGTTTGGGGACAGGGTATAATTCACCCCTCCACTTT.

CDR3: CASSLAAGGTYNEQFF. As DNA, the CDR3 is TGTGCCAGCAGCTTAGCAGCCGGGGGTACCTACAATGAGCAGTTCTTC. J is TRBJ2-1 and V is TRBV7-6, with a possible D match to TRBD2 (6 bases). Germline values: CDR1 SGHVS, CDR2 FNYEAQ. The CDR3 sequence is 16 residues long. Trimming took off 0 bases at V and 2 bases at J, with 11 bases between the two ends. The variable domain in full, completed from reference TRBV7-6 and TRBJ2-1, reads GAGVSQSPRYKVTKRGQDVALRCDPISGHVSLYWYRQALGQGPEFLTYFNYEAQQDKSGLPNDRFSAERPEGSISTLTIQRTEQRDSAMYRCASSLAAGGTYNEQFFGPGTRLTVL.

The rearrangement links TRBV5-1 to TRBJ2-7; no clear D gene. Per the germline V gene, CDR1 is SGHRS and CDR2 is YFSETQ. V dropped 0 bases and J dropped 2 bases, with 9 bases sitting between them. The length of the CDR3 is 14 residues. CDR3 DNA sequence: TGCGCCAGCAGCTTGGCAGAACTGACCTACGAGCAGTACTTC. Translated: CASSLAELTYEQYF.

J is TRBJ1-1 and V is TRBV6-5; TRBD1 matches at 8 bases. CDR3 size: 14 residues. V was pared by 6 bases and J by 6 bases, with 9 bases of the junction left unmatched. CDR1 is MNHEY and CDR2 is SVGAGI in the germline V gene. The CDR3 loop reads CASSPPRGQAEAFF. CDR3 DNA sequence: TGTGCCAGCAGCCCACCCAGGGGGCAAGCTGAAGCTTTCTTT.

Here the CDR3 reads CASSTGAFADTQYF. CDR3 nucleotide sequence: TGTGCCAGCAGCACGGGGGCGTTTGCAGATACGCAGTATTTT. V gene TRBV5-4 combines with J gene TRBJ2-3; the D gene could be TRBD1 or TRBD2 (6 bases each). The V end was cut by 4 bases, the J end by 4 bases, with 13 bases between. Germline V gene data show CDR1 as SGHNT and CDR2 as YYREEE (reference sequence). CDR3 length equals 14 residues.

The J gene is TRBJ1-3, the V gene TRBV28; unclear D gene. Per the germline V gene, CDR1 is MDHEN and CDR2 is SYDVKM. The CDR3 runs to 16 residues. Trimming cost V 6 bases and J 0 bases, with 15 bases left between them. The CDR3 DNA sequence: TGTGCCAGCAGCCCTGAAGGGCCCCGCTCTGGAAACACCATATATTTT. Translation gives CASSPEGPRSGNTIYF. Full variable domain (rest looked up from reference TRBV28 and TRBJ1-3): DVKVTQSSRYLVKRTGEKVFLECVQDMDHENMFWYRQDPGLGLRLIYFSYDVKMKEKGDIPEGYSVSREKKERFSLILESASTNQTSMYLCASSPEGPRSGNTIYFGEGSWLTVV.

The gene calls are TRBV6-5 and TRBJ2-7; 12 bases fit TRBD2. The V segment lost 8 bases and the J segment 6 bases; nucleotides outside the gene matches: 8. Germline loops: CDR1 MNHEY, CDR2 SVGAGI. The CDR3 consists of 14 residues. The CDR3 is CASCVTSGSGEQYF. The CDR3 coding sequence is TGTGCCAGCTGCGTGACTAGCGGGAGCGGCGAGCAGTACTTC.

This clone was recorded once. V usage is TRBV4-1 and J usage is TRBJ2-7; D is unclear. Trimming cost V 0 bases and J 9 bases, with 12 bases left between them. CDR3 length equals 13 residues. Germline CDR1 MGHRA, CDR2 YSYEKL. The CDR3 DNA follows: TGCGCCAGCAGCCAAGATGCGGCACGGCCGCAGTACTTC. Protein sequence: CASSQDAARPQYF.

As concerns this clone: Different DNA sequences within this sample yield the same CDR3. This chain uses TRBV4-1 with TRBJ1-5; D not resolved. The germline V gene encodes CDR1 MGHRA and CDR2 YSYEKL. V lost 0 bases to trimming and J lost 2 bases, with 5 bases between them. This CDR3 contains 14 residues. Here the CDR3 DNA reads TGCGCCAGCAGCCAAGAGGCCGGCAATCAGCCCCAGCATTTT. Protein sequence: CASSQEAGNQPQHF.

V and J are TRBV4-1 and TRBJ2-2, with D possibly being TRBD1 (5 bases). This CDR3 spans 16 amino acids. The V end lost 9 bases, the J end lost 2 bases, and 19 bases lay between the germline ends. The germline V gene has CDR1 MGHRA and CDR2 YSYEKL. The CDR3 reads CASSQGSARNTGELFF. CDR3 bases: TGCGCCAGTTCCCAGGGCTCGGCGCGAAACACCGGGGAGCTGTTTTTT.

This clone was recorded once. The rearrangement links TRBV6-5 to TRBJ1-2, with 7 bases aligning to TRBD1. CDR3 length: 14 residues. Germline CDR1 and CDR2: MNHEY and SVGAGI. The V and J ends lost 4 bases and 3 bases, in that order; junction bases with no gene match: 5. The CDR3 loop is CASSSGTAYYGYTF. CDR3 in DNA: TGTGCCAGCAGTTCCGGGACAGCTTACTATGGCTACACCTTC.

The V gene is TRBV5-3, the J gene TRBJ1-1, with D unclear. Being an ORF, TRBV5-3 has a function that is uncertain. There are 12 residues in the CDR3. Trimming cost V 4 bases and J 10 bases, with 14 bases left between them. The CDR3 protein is CARSASRDRAFF. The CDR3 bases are TGTGCCAGAAGCGCCTCGCGGGATCGAGCTTTCTTT.

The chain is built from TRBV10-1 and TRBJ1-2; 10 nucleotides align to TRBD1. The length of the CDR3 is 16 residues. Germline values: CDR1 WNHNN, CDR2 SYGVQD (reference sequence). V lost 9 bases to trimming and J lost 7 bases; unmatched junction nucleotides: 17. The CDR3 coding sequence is TGCGCCAGAAATACCGGGACAGGGGCTCGGGGTCGTGGCTACACCTTC. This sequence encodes CARNTGTGARGRGYTF.

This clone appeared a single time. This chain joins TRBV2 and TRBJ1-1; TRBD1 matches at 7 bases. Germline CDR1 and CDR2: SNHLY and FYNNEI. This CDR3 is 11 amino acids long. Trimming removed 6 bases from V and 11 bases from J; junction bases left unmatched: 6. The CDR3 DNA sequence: TGTGCCAGCAGAGTTACAGGGGAGGCTTTCTTT. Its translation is CASRVTGEAFF.